This is a list of T cell receptor beta chains from one sample in a study of OX40 agonist ivuxolimab in advanced cancers. The method was immunoSEQ multiplex PCR; TCRdb's version includes in-frame clones alone and lacks a portion of them. The sample has some 74,000 clones, around nine tenths seen once. The sequencing used CD4+ or CD8+ T cells sorted from blood, collected in a trial of the OX40 agonist ivuxolimab. The receptors stem from an adult with an advanced solid tumor such as melanoma, head and neck, liver or kidney cancer. Each CDR3 is given with its conserved first and last residue. D genes are given only for firm matches. Only part of the rows carry a size: once, few, many, or a class if the clone is expanded.

>.|TRBV2|.|TRBJ2-5
CASRPRDLGTQYF
TGTGCCAGCAGGCCCAGGGATCTAGGGACCCAGTACTTC
>.|TRBV7-3|.|TRBJ2-3
CASSLFGGQTDTQYF
TGTGCCAGCAGCTTATTTGGAGGACAAACAGATACGCAGTATTTT
>.|TRBV5-4|.|TRBJ1-3
CASSLGGGRSFSGNTIYF
TGTGCCAGCAGCTTGGGCGGGGGCCGATCCTTCTCTGGAAACACCATATATTTT
>.|TRBV5-1|TRBD1|TRBJ2-2
CASSLAVLATGGRTGELFF
TGCGCCAGCAGCTTGGCCGTTCTCGCGACAGGGGGCAGAACCGGGGAGCTGTTTTTT
>.|TRBV18|.|TRBJ2-7
CASSPRSGGSYEQYF
TGTGCCAGCTCACCACGATCCGGGGGCTCCTACGAGCAGTACTTC
>.|TRBV5-5|.|TRBJ2-7
CASSLRSLSSRAYWEQYF
TGTGCCAGCAGCTTGCGTTCTCTGAGCTCCAGAGCTTATTGGGAGCAGTACTTC
>.|TRBV18|TRBD1|TRBJ2-7
CASSLGQETYEQYF
TGTGCCAGCTCACTGGGACAGGAGACCTACGAGCAGTACTTC
>.|TRBV27|.|TRBJ2-3
CASSLAVGTDTQYF
TGTGCCAGCAGTTTAGCGGTGGGCACAGATACGCAGTATTTT
>.|TRBV5-3|TRBD1|TRBJ2-7
CARSRTGPSYEQYF
TGTGCCAGAAGCCGGACAGGACCGTCCTACGAGCAGTACTTC
>.|TRBV25-1|.|TRBJ1-1
CASSEMDTEAFF
TGTGCCAGCAGTGAGATGGACACTGAAGCTTTCTTT
>.|TRBV5-6|.|TRBJ2-3
CASSLRTSQTGDTQYF
TGTGCCAGCAGCTTAAGGACATCCCAAACGGGAGATACGCAGTATTTT
>once|TRBV19|.|TRBJ1-1
CASSIDQPGTWRAFF
TGTGCCAGTAGTATAGATCAACCGGGGACCTGGAGAGCTTTCTTT
>.|TRBV18|.|TRBJ2-1
CASSPPILDFAYNEQFF
TGTGCCAGCTCACCCCCGATTTTGGACTTTGCCTACAATGAGCAGTTCTTC
>.|TRBV19|.|TRBJ2-7
CASSIQGFPRPEQYF
TGTGCCAGTAGCATACAGGGATTCCCTCGCCCCGAGCAGTACTTC
>.|TRBV6-1|TRBD1|TRBJ1-4
CASTYRGQGEKLFF
TGTGCCAGCACATACAGGGGGCAAGGAGAAAAACTGTTTTTT
>.|TRBV7-8|.|TRBJ2-3
CASTPGGLAARATQYF
TGTGCCAGCACCCCGGGCGGCTTGGCGGCCCGCGCTACGCAGTATTTT
>.|TRBV19|TRBD2|TRBJ2-1
CASSPFGGSTYNEQFF
TGTGCCAGTAGTCCCTTTGGCGGGAGTACCTACAATGAGCAGTTCTTC
>.|TRBV6-5|TRBD2|TRBJ2-7
CASSYSAGLAVYEQYF
TGTGCCAGCAGTTACTCGGCAGGACTAGCGGTCTACGAGCAGTACTTC
>.|TRBV5-1|TRBD2|TRBJ2-1
CASSSQTSGTYEQFF
TGCGCCAGCAGCTCCCAGACTAGCGGGACCTATGAGCAGTTCTTC
>.|TRBV6-5|TRBD1|TRBJ2-7
CASSYRGPSYEQYF
TGTGCCAGCAGTTACAGGGGGCCCTCCTACGAGCAGTACTTC
>once|TRBV11-1|TRBD2|TRBJ2-7
CASSLEVAGGNEQYF
TGTGCCAGCAGCTTAGAAGTAGCGGGAGGGAACGAGCAGTACTTC
>.|TRBV5-6|.|TRBJ1-1
CASSLQRMNTEAFF
TGTGCCAGCAGCTTGCAGCGAATGAACACTGAAGCTTTCTTT
>.|TRBV6-4|.|TRBJ1-1
CASSEMESTEAFF
TGTGCCAGCAGTGAAATGGAGAGCACTGAAGCTTTCTTT
>.|TRBV6-1|.|TRBJ1-2
CASSEGWGGRSRLYGYTF
TGTGCCAGCAGTGAAGGCTGGGGGGGGAGAAGTAGACTCTATGGCTACACCTTC
>once|TRBV7-9|.|TRBJ1-5
CASSLAGASNQPQHF
TGTGCCAGCAGCTTAGCCGGGGCTAGCAATCAGCCCCAGCATTTT
>.|TRBV2|TRBD2|TRBJ2-1
CASRLAGGLRGEQFF
TGTGCCAGCAGGTTAGCGGGAGGGCTTAGGGGTGAGCAGTTCTTC
>.|TRBV11-3|.|TRBJ2-3
CASSLAGVGTGDTQYF
TGTGCCAGCAGCTTAGCTGGCGTCGGGACCGGAGATACGCAGTATTTT
>once|TRBV27|.|TRBJ1-5
CASTSGPRTVGNQPQHF
TGTGCCAGCACCTCCGGGCCCCGGACAGTCGGCAATCAGCCCCAGCATTTT
>once|TRBV2|TRBD1|TRBJ2-5
CASSRESRQGGNF
TGTGCCAGCAGTCGCGAAAGTAGACAGGGTGGTAACTTC
>.|TRBV15|.|TRBJ1-6
CATSRDGVTGSNSPLHF
TGTGCCACCAGCAGAGATGGGGTCACGGGCAGCAATTCACCCCTCCACTTT
>.|TRBV11-2|TRBD2|TRBJ2-1
CASSSLSGRGINEQFF
TGTGCCAGCAGCTCCCTTAGCGGGAGAGGGATCAATGAGCAGTTCTTC
>.|TRBV7-6|TRBD1|TRBJ1-1
CASSLEGQGGITEAFF
TGTGCCAGCAGCTTAGAGGGACAGGGGGGGATCACTGAAGCTTTCTTT
>once|TRBV5-1|.|TRBJ1-6
CASSPAKDSYNSPLHF
TGCGCCAGCAGCCCGGCGAAAGACTCCTATAATTCACCCCTCCACTTT
>.|TRBV7-2|.|TRBJ2-1
CASSLAAASEYNEQFF
TGTGCCAGCAGCTTGGCAGCGGCTAGCGAATACAATGAGCAGTTCTTC
>.|TRBV5-8|.|TRBJ1-5
CASSFRANQPQHF
TGTGCCAGCAGCTTTAGGGCTAATCAGCCCCAGCATTTT
>.|TRBV5-1|.|TRBJ1-5
CASSLTSGDGQPQHF
TGCGCCAGCAGCTTGACCTCAGGGGACGGGCAGCCCCAGCATTTT
>.|TRBV28|.|TRBJ1-2
CASSLGQYRGYTF
TGTGCCAGCAGTTTAGGGCAATACCGTGGCTACACCTTC
>.|TRBV10-3|.|TRBJ2-3
CAISESGADTQYF
TGTGCCATCAGTGAGTCGGGTGCAGATACGCAGTATTTT
>.|TRBV28|TRBD1|TRBJ1-5
CASSLGRGNRQPQHF
TGTGCCAGCAGTTTGGGCAGGGGGAATCGTCAGCCCCAGCATTTT
>.|TRBV18|.|TRBJ1-2
CASSPQGSGAGYTF
TGTGCCAGCTCACCACAGGGCTCCGGGGCCGGCTACACCTTC
>.|TRBV9|.|TRBJ2-3
CASSAPQGYTQYF
TGTGCCAGCAGCGCCCCCCAGGGCTATACGCAGTATTTT
>.|TRBV6-5|.|TRBJ2-7
CASSYGSGPYEQYF
TGTGCCAGCAGTTACGGGTCGGGCCCCTACGAGCAGTACTTC
>.|TRBV15|TRBD1|TRBJ2-1
CATSRGQGSHNEQFF
TGTGCCACCAGCAGAGGACAGGGTAGCCACAATGAGCAGTTCTTC
>once|TRBV19|TRBD1|TRBJ1-5
CASSIRQGAGQPQHF
TGTGCCAGTAGTATTCGACAGGGGGCTGGGCAGCCCCAGCATTTT
>.|TRBV29-1|.|TRBJ1-6
CSVGDADSPLHF
TGCAGCGTCGGGGACGCAGATTCACCCCTCCACTTT
>once|TRBV7-2|TRBD2|TRBJ2-5
CASSVGLVETQYF
TGTGCCAGCAGCGTGGGACTAGTGGAGACCCAGTACTTC
>once|TRBV28|TRBD2|TRBJ2-1
CASIVTSGPYNEQFF
TGTGCCAGCATCGTGACTAGCGGGCCCTACAATGAGCAGTTCTTC
>.|TRBV5-4|TRBD1|TRBJ2-5
CASSADRGRAETQYF
TGTGCCAGCAGCGCCGACAGGGGAAGAGCCGAGACCCAGTACTTC
>few|TRBV27|.|TRBJ2-7
CASSPWGRPPYEQYF
TGTGCCAGCAGCCCCTGGGGTCGGCCCCCCTACGAGCAGTACTTC
>.|TRBV2|TRBD2|TRBJ2-5
CASSDWVSGSRETQYF
TGTGCCAGCAGTGATTGGGTTAGCGGGAGTCGTGAGACCCAGTACTTC
>.|TRBV7-9|.|TRBJ2-7
CASSQESIPSKQYF
TGTGCCAGCAGCCAGGAGAGTATTCCTTCGAAGCAGTACTTC
>.|TRBV15|.|TRBJ2-7
CATSRGPPAYEQYF
TGTGCCACCAGCAGGGGACCGCCTGCCTACGAGCAGTACTTC
>.|TRBV4-2|TRBD2|TRBJ2-1
CASSPAGTSRNEQFF
TGTGCCAGCAGCCCGGCCGGGACTAGCCGGAATGAGCAGTTCTTC
>.|TRBV5-1|TRBD1|TRBJ2-1
CASSLSRGLGEQFF
TGCGCCAGCAGCTTATCCAGGGGGCTAGGGGAGCAGTTCTTC
>.|TRBV30|.|TRBJ2-1
CAWSVYGGKGSYNEQFF
TGTGCCTGGAGTGTATACGGCGGGAAGGGGTCCTACAATGAGCAGTTCTTC
>.|TRBV7-2|TRBD1|TRBJ1-2
CASSKDRGGYTF
TGTGCCAGCAGCAAAGACAGGGGAGGCTACACCTTC
>.|TRBV2|.|TRBJ2-3
CASSDPDRGPTSYTQYF
TGTGCCAGCAGTGACCCTGACCGAGGCCCTACGAGTTATACGCAGTATTTT
>few|TRBV18|.|TRBJ1-1
CASSPGGVTEAFF
TGTGCCAGCTCACCAGGGGGAGTCACTGAAGCTTTCTTT
>.|TRBV28|.|TRBJ2-5
CASSSTTIGGTQYF
TGTGCCAGCAGCTCCACCACCATAGGAGGGACCCAGTACTTC